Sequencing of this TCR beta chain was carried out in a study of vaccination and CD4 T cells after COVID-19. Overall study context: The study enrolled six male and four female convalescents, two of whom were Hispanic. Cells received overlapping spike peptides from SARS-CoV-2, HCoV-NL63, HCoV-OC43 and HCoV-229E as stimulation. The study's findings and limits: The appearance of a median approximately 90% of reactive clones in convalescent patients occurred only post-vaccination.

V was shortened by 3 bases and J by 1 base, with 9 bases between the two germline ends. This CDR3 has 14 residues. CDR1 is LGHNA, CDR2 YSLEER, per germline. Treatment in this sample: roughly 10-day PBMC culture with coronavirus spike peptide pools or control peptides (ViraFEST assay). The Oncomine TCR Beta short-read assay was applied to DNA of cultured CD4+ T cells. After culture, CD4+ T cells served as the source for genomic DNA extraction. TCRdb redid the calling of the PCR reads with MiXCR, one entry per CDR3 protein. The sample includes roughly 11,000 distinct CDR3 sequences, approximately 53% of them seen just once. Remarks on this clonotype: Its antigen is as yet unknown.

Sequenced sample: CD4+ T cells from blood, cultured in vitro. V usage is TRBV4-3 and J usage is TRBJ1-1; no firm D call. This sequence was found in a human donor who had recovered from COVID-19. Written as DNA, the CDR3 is TGCGCCAGCAGCCAGCGTTTGAAGAACACTGAAGCTTTCTTT. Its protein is CASSQRLKNTEAFF.